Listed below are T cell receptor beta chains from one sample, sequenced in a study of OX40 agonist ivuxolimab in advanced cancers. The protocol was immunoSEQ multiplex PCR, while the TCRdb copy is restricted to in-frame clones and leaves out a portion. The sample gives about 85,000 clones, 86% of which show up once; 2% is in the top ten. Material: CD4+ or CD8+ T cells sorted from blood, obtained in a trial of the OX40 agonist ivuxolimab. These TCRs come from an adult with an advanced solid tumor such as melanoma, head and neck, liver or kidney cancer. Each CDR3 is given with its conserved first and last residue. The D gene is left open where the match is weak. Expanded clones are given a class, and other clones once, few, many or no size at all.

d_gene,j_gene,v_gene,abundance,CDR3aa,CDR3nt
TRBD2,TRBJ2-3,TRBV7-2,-,CASSLVKRGPYRDTQYF,TGTGCCAGCAGCTTAGTGAAGCGGGGCCCCTACAGAGATACGCAGTATTTT
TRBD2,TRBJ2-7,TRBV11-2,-,CASSPAGESYEQYF,TGTGCCAGCAGCCCAGCGGGGGAGTCCTACGAGCAGTACTTC
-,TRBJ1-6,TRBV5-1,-,CASSLGLSDIDNSPLHF,TGCGCCAGCAGCTTGGGGCTTTCGGACATCGATAATTCACCCCTCCACTTT
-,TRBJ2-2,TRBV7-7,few,CASSLVITGELFF,TGTGCCAGCAGCTTAGTTATCACCGGGGAGCTGTTTTTT
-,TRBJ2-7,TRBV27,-,CASSWTAGPYEQYF,TGTGCCAGCAGCTGGACAGCTGGCCCCTACGAGCAGTACTTC
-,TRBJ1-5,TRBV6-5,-,CASRPRLLVEQPQHF,TGTGCCAGCAGACCCAGACTTTTGGTGGAGCAGCCCCAGCATTTT
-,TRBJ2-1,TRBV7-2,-,CASTPAREQFF,TGTGCCAGCACCCCCGCGCGGGAGCAGTTCTTC
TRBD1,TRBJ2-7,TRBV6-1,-,CASRWTGKYEQYF,TGTGCCAGCAGATGGACAGGGAAATACGAGCAGTACTTC
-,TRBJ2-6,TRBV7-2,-,CASSWRDRANVLTF,TGTGCCAGCAGCTGGCGGGACAGGGCCAACGTCCTGACTTTC
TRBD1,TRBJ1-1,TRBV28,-,CASGKTGGDTEAFF,TGTGCCAGCGGGAAAACAGGGGGGGACACTGAAGCTTTCTTT
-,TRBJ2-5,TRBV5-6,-,CASSPGTAGETQYF,TGTGCCAGCAGTCCCGGGACCGCCGGGGAGACCCAGTACTTC
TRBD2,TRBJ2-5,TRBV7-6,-,CASSHPGGVGGETQYF,TGTGCCAGCAGCCACCCGGGGGGTGTAGGTGGAGAGACCCAGTACTTC
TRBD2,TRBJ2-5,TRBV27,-,CASSAGTTQETQYF,TGTGCCAGCAGTGCCGGGACTACCCAAGAGACCCAGTACTTC
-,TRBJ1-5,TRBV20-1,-,CSASLGQPQHF,TGCAGTGCTAGTCTTGGACAGCCCCAGCATTTT
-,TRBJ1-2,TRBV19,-,CASSRRDSPSGANYGYTF,TGTGCCAGTAGCCGACGGGACTCCCCTTCGGGGGCTAACTATGGCTACACCTTC
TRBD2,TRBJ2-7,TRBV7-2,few,CASSFTGGAYYEQYF,TGTGCCAGCAGCTTTACCGGGGGGGCTTACTACGAGCAGTACTTC
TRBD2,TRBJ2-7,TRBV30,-,CAWTWEGEQYF,TGTGCCTGGACGTGGGAGGGCGAGCAGTACTTC
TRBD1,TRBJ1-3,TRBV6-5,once,CASRLTGGVGNTIYF,TGTGCCAGCAGACTGACAGGGGGCGTAGGAAACACCATATATTTT
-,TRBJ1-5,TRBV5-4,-,CASSLADGGLSNQPQHF,TGTGCCAGCAGCTTGGCGGATGGGGGGCTTAGCAATCAGCCCCAGCATTTT
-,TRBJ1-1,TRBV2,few,CASRQEEAEAFF,TGTGCCAGCAGACAAGAGGAAGCTGAAGCTTTCTTT
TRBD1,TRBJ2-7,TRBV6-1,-,CASSAGQGTYEQYF,TGTGCCAGCAGTGCGGGACAGGGGACCTACGAGCAGTACTTC
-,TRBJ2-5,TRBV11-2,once,CASSLDPRTSQETQYF,TGTGCCAGCAGCTTAGATCCACGGACTTCCCAAGAGACCCAGTACTTC
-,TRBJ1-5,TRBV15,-,CATSGFNQPQHF,TGTGCCACCAGCGGTTTCAATCAGCCCCAGCATTTT
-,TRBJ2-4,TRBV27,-,CASSKEGPRWNIQYF,TGTGCCAGCAGTAAGGAGGGCCCCCGCTGGAACATTCAGTACTTC
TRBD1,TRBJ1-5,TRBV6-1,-,CASSAAVAGGTGQPQHF,TGTGCCAGCAGTGCCGCGGTGGCAGGGGGAACGGGACAGCCCCAGCATTTT
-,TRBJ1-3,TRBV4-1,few,CASSPQVGTSGNTIYF,TGCGCCAGCAGCCCTCAAGTAGGGACCTCTGGAAACACCATATATTTT
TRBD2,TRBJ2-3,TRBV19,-,CASTPLAGTDTQYF,TGTGCCAGTACCCCTCTAGCGGGTACAGATACGCAGTATTTT
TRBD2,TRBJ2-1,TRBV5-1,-,CASSFGGRLAGRYNEQFF,TGCGCCAGCAGCTTTGGGGGGCGACTAGCGGGGAGGTACAATGAGCAGTTCTTC